This TCR beta chain emerged from a study of liver allograft versus peripheral blood T cells (TCRdb year 2020). Notes on the research overall: T cell receptor repertoires present within transplanted livers were compared with repertoires in the peripheral blood of liver transplant recipients. General conclusions and limits of the study: T cell receptor repertoires inside liver allografts were reported to differ from those detected in peripheral blood.

The germline ends are 12 bases apart after V is trimmed by 2 bases and J by 4 bases. Taken from cysteine to phenylalanine, the CDR3 has 14 residues. CDR3 DNA is the only sequence kept; it has 42 bases, read in frame from the first base. CDR1 SGHDT and CDR2 YYEEEE are derived from the germline V gene. Worth noting for this clonotype: The antigen it recognizes is unknown. No base-level quality is on record; no much larger clone is a single base apart.

Sequencing took place on an Illumina MiSeq. The public reads were quality trimmed at Q25 with fastp and then assembled into clones with MiXCR by TCRdb, keeping productive beta chains. A single entry per CDR3 protein holds the most common genes and DNA from its merged rows. The sample table shows over 7,500 distinct CDR3 sequences, and 20% are seen once. The ten top clones hold 5.4% of the sample. This receptor was identified in a human patient who had a liver transplant. Post transplant, some T cells may arise from the graft donor. The chain was built from TRBV5-6 and TRBJ1-2, with the identity of the D gene unclear. The DNA sequence is as follows: TGTGCCAGCAGCTTCTGGGCTTCGAGCTATGGCTACACCTTC. The resulting protein is CASSFWASSYGYTF.